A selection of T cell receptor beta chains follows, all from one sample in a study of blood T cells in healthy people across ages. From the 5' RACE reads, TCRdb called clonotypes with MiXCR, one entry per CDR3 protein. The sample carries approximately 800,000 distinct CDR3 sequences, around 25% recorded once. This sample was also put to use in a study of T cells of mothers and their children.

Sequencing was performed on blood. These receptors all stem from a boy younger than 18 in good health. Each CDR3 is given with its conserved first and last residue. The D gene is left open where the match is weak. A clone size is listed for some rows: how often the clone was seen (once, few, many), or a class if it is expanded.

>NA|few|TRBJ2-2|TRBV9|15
CASSVDGSGSGELFF
TGTGCCAGCAGCGTAGACGGGTCGGGGTCCGGGGAGCTGTTTTTT
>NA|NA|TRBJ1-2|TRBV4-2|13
CASGQGSGDGYTF
TGTGCCAGCGGCCAAGGGTCCGGAGATGGCTACACCTTC
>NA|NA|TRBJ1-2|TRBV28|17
CASKTSPHYRVRYGYTF
TGTGCCAGCAAGACCTCGCCCCACTACAGGGTACGATATGGCTACACCTTC
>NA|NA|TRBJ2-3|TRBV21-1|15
CASSASTGSTDTQYF
TGTGCCAGCAGCGCCTCGACGGGCAGCACAGATACGCAGTATTTT
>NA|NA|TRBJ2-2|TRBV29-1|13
CSAVRPITGELFF
TGCAGCGCCGTACGGCCGATCACCGGGGAGCTGTTTTTT
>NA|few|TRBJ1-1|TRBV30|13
CAWSVFADTEAFF
TGTGCCTGGAGTGTCTTTGCGGACACTGAAGCTTTCTTT
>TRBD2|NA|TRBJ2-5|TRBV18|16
CASSPPSGGILKTQYF
TGTGCCAGCTCACCACCTAGCGGGGGAATATTAAAGACCCAGTACTTC
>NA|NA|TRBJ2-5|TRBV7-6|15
CASSLTSGFWDEQLF
TGTGCCAGCAGCTTGACTAGTGGCTTTTGGGATGAGCAGCTCTTC
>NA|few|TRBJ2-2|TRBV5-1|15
CASSSVGANTGELFF
TGCGCCAGCAGCTCGGTAGGGGCGAACACCGGGGAGCTGTTTTTT
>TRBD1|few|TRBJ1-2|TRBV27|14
CASRRQGDYYGYTF
TGTGCCAGCAGAAGACAGGGGGACTACTATGGCTACACCTTC
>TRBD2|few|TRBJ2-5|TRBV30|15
CVWSVSGGARETQYF
TGTGTCTGGAGTGTTAGCGGGGGGGCCAGAGAGACCCAGTACTTC
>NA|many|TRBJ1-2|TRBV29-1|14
CSVDYTAGDYGYTF
TGCAGCGTCGACTACACCGCAGGGGACTATGGCTACACCTTC
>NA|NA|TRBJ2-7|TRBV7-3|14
CASSSRGGEDEQYF
TGTGCCAGCAGCTCCCGAGGAGGGGAAGACGAGCAGTACTTC
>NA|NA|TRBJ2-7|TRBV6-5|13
CASSPAEGANFSF
TGTGCCAGCAGCCCCGCCGAAGGGGCTAACTTCTCCTTC
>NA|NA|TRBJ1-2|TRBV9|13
CAGSVVGAAGYTF
TGTGCCGGCAGCGTAGTCGGGGCGGCTGGCTACACCTTC
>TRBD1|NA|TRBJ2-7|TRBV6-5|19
CASSYTSPKTGGEAYEQYF
TGTGCCAGCAGTTACACCAGCCCTAAGACAGGGGGGGAAGCCTACGAGCAGTACTTC
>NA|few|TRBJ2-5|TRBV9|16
CASSVGGLVYLETQYF
TGTGCCAGCAGCGTAGGCGGACTGGTGTATTTGGAGACCCAGTACTTC
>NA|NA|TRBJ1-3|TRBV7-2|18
CASSLGRVGTGSGNTIYF
TGTGCCAGCAGCTTAGGTCGGGTGGGCACCGGATCTGGAAACACCATATATTTT
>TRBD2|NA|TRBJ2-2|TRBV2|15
CASIPGLANTGELFF
TGTGCCAGCATCCCAGGACTAGCGAACACCGGGGAGCTGTTTTTT
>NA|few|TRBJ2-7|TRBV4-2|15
CASSQDSALSYEQYF
TGTGCCAGCAGCCAAGATAGCGCCTTATCCTACGAGCAGTACTTC
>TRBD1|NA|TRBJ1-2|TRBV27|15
CASSLDRRANYGYTF
TGTGCCAGCAGTTTGGACAGGCGAGCTAACTATGGCTACACCTTC
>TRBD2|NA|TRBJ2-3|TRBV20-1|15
CSATNSGGSTDTQYF
TGCAGTGCTACAAATAGCGGGGGGTCCACAGATACGCAGTATTTT
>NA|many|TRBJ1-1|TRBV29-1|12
CSVGRLNTEAFF
TGCAGCGTTGGGCGGTTGAACACTGAAGCTTTCTTT
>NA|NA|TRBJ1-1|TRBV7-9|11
CASSWYEFSFF
TGTGCCAGCAGTTGGTACGAGTTTTCTTTCTTT
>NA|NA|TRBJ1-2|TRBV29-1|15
CSVEWERPTPYGYTF
TGCAGCGTTGAATGGGAACGACCGACTCCTTATGGCTACACCTTC
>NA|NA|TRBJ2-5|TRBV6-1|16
CASSPDGYGFQETQYF
TGTGCCAGCTCTCCAGACGGGTACGGTTTCCAAGAGACCCAGTACTTC
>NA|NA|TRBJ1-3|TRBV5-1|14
CASSPGEIGNTTYF
TGCGCCAGCAGTCCGGGGGAGATTGGAAACACCACATATTTT
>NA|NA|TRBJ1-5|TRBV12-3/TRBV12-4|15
CASSHSRVSNQPQHF
TGTGCCAGCAGCCACTCGCGCGTTAGCAATCAGCCCCAGCATTTT
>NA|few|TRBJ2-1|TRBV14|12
CASSQALTGLVF
TGTGCCAGCAGCCAAGCCCTAACAGGTCTGGTCTTC
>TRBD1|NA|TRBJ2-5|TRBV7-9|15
CAGSGRDRAEETQYF
TGTGCCGGCAGCGGCCGAGACAGGGCCGAAGAGACCCAGTACTTC
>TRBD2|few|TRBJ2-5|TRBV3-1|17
CASSNRTSGGPQETQYF
TGTGCCAGCAGCAACCGGACTAGCGGGGGGCCCCAAGAGACCCAGTACTTC
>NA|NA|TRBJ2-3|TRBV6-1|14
CASSMITSTDTQYF
TGTGCCAGCAGTATGATTACTAGCACAGATACGCAGTATTTT
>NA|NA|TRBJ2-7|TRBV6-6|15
CASSYSRDFKGEQYF
TGTGCCAGCAGTTACTCGAGGGATTTTAAAGGAGAGCAGTACTTC
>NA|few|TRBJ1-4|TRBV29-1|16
CSVRIEGPGTNEKLFF
TGCAGCGTTCGCATTGAGGGCCCTGGGACTAATGAAAAACTGTTTTTT
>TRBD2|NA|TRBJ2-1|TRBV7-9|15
CASSSATSGYNGQFF
TGTGCCAGCAGCTCTGCAACTAGCGGTTACAATGGGCAGTTCTTC
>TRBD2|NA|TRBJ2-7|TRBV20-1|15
CSARGGIGTSYEQYF
TGCAGTGCTAGAGGGGGGATCGGGACTAGCTACGAGCAGTACTTC
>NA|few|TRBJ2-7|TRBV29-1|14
CGVEGLGRGYEQYF
TGCGGCGTTGAAGGGCTGGGACGGGGATACGAGCAGTACTTC